Each of the 27 T cell receptor beta chains below was sequenced from the same sample in a study of shared clonotypes between healthy human individuals. Here immunoSEQ multiplex PCR was the method, and the copy in TCRdb shows in-frame clones only, minus some. The sample records nearly 750,000 clones, 72% being singletons. The sequencing input was memory CD4+ T cells sorted from blood. Subset specified: CD45RA-negative fraction. The receptor source for this set is a woman aged 25 to 45 in good health.

The rearrangement links TRBV29-1 to TRBJ1-2; a possible D gene is TRBD1 (6 bases). The germline V gene encodes CDR1 SQVTM and CDR2 ANQGSEA. V was pared by 5 bases and J by 3 bases, with 7 bases between. The CDR3 runs 11 residues. The CDR3 coding sequence is TGCAGCGTTCGGACAGACTATGGCTACACCTTC. This gives the protein CSVRTDYGYTF.

The CDR3 reads CASSPKGRKIEDTQYF. The CDR3 DNA follows: TGTGCCAGCAGCCCAAAGGGGCGGAAGATCGAAGATACGCAGTATTTT. The J gene is TRBJ2-3, the V gene TRBV7-8, with D possibly being TRBD1 (5 bases). This CDR3 contains 16 residues. Trimming took 5 bases from V and 5 from J, leaving 20 bases between them. The germline gives CDR1 SGHVS, CDR2 FQNEAQ.

This chain joins TRBV4-2 and TRBJ2-1; D remains unclear. Trimming pared 1 base from V and 4 bases from J, leaving 11 bases between. Looked up from germline, CDR1 is LGHNA and CDR2 is YNFKEQ. The CDR3 is 15 residues long. This chain's CDR3 is CASSQAGGIYNEQFF. In DNA, the CDR3 is TGTGCCAGCAGCCAAGCTGGCGGAATTTACAATGAGCAGTTCTTC.

The V and J genes are TRBV14 and TRBJ2-7; the D gene could be TRBD1 or TRBD2 (5 bases each). Germline loops: CDR1 SGHDN, CDR2 FVKESK. Trimming cost V 1 base and J 3 bases, with 13 bases left between them. The CDR3 length is 15 residues. CDR3 DNA: TGTGCCAGCAGCCAAGCCGGGGCTGGGGGCTACGAGCAGTACTTC. It translates to CASSQAGAGGYEQYF.

The V call is TRBV19, the J call TRBJ1-3; D possibly corresponds to TRBD1 (5 bases). V was shortened by 7 bases and J by 4 bases, with 20 bases between the two germline ends. The CDR3 totals 16 residues. From germline, CDR1 is LNHDA and CDR2 SQIVND (reference sequence). CDR3 bases: TGTGCCAGTACCCCGCGGGAGGGGCGCCAGGGAAACACCATATATTTT. Its translation: CASTPREGRQGNTIYF.

DNA of the CDR3: TGTGCCAGTAGTAAGACGGGACGGGAATCCTACGAGCAGTACTTC. Its translation: CASSKTGRESYEQYF. The chain recombines TRBV19 with TRBJ2-7; D assignment may be TRBD1 or TRBD2 (5 bases each). The V end lost 4 bases, the J end lost 1 base, and 14 bases lay between the germline ends. The CDR3 is 15 residues long. The germline CDR1 and CDR2 sequences are LNHDA and SQIVND (reference sequence).

The sample holds one count of this clone. The rearrangement uses TRBV19 and TRBJ1-4, with 8 positions matching TRBD1. Germline CDR1 and CDR2: LNHDA and SQIVND (reference sequence). This CDR3 contains 12 residues. The DNA of the CDR3 is TGTCCAGGGGGCTCGGGTCGTGAAAAACTGTTTTTT. Amino acid sequence: CPGGSGREKLFF. The whole variable domain, filled in from reference TRBV19 and TRBJ1-4, reads DGGITQSPKYLFRKEGQNVTLSCEQNLNHDAMYWYRQDPGQGLRLIYYSQIVNDFQKGDIAEGYSVSREKKESFPLTVTSAQKNPTAFYLCPGGSGREKLFFGSGTQLSVL.

J is TRBJ2-1 and V is TRBV5-6; 7 bases match TRBD1. Trimming at V came to 4 bases and at J to 4 bases, leaving 20 bases not matched to a gene. The CDR3 runs to 19 residues. Per germline, CDR1 SGHDT and CDR2 YYEEEE. In nucleotides, the CDR3 is TGTGCCAGCAGCACAAAGGACAGGTTCAGGGCTTTCTTTTACAATGAGCAGTTCTTC. It codes for CASSTKDRFRAFFYNEQFF.

This clone was detected only once. The J gene is TRBJ2-7, the V gene TRBV6-1; TRBD2 might be the D (5 bases). Germline CDR1 and CDR2: MNHNS and SASEGT. The CDR3 is 14 amino acids. V was pared by 8 bases and J by 5 bases, with 19 bases between. The CDR3 nucleotides are TGTGCCAGCGACCAGAGGGAAGCTACCCACGAGCAGTACTTC. Protein sequence: CASDQREATHEQYF.

The chain uses TRBV6-5 and TRBJ2-1; the D is unclear. The CDR3 is made up of 15 amino acids. Germline lookup yields CDR1 MNHEY and CDR2 SVGAGI. The V end was cut by 0 bases, the J end by 9 bases, with 15 bases between. CDR3 coding DNA: TGTGCCAGCAGTTACTCAAGATACCCGCGCGGTGAGCAGTTCTTC. Its translation is CASSYSRYPRGEQFF.

The chain joins TRBV7-9 to TRBJ2-1; 7 positions match TRBD2. V shed 3 bases, J shed 0 bases, and the junction held 11 bases outside the gene matches. CDR1 and CDR2 (germline): SEHNR, FQNEAQ (reference sequence). The CDR3 runs 18 residues. CDR3 amino acids: CASSLAPGLGRSYNEQFF. The DNA for the CDR3 is TGTGCCAGCAGCTTGGCCCCAGGACTAGGTCGCTCCTACAATGAGCAGTTCTTC.

A single count supports this clone. In nucleotides, the CDR3 is TGTGCCACCAGCAGACGAATGACAGGGGGGAGCACAGATACGCAGTATTTT. Translating it yields CATSRRMTGGSTDTQYF. The J gene is TRBJ2-3, the V gene TRBV15; 9 nucleotides agree with TRBD1. The germline V gene has CDR1 LNHNV and CDR2 YYDKDF (reference sequence). There are 17 residues in the CDR3. Losses at the gene ends were 2 bases for V and 0 bases for J; bases not matched to a gene: 6.

This chain connects TRBV7-2 to TRBJ1-1; tentatively, D is TRBD1 (5 bases). Trimming took 1 base from V and 10 from J, leaving 10 bases between them. Germline CDR1 and CDR2: SGHTA and FQGNSA. The CDR3 length is 12 residues. The CDR3 nucleotides are TGTGCCAGCAGCTTAGAAGGGAGGGGAGCTTTCTTT. It encodes CASSLEGRGAFF.

V gene TRBV11-3 combines with J gene TRBJ2-1; TRBD2 matches at 15 bases. Trimming removed 5 bases from V and 8 bases from J; junction bases left unmatched: 13. The V gene's germline CDR1 is SGHNT and CDR2 YENEEA. The CDR3 sequence is 18 residues long. CDR3 in amino acids: CASSLVGLAGGNGDEQFF. CDR3 coding DNA: TGTGCCAGCAGCCTAGTAGGACTAGCGGGAGGGAATGGCGATGAGCAGTTCTTC.

This clone was found once. J is TRBJ2-5 and V is TRBV6-1; TRBD1 aligns across 11 bases. The end of the DNA aligns better with TRBJ2-7, so the J call may be wrong. The germline V gene encodes CDR1 MNHNS and CDR2 SASEGT. This CDR3 region has 16 residues. Here the CDR3 reads CASSVLRTGGYYEQYF. DNA for the CDR3: TGTGCCAGCAGTGTTCTACGGACAGGGGGCTATTACGAGCAGTACTTC.

The rearrangement joins TRBV11-2 to TRBJ2-2, with TRBD1 as a possible D gene (6 bases). The CDR3 has 16 amino acids. Germline assignment: CDR1 SGHAT and CDR2 FQNNGV. The V end was cut by 4 bases, the J end by 4 bases, with 16 bases between. This CDR3 is CASSSEQGGRTGELFF. Written as DNA, the CDR3 is TGTGCCAGCAGCTCCGAACAGGGTGGGCGCACCGGGGAGCTGTTTTTT. The whole variable domain, remainder taken from reference TRBV11-2 and TRBJ2-2, is EAGVAQSPRYKIIEKRQSVAFWCNPISGHATLYWYQQILGQGPKLLIQFQNNGVVDDSQLPKDRFSAERLKGVDSTLKIQPAKLEDSAVYLCASSSEQGGRTGELFFGEGSRLTVL.

The chain couples TRBV28 to TRBJ1-1; perhaps TRBD1 as D (6 bases). Trimming took 3 bases from V and 4 from J, leaving 18 bases between them. This CDR3 is 16 amino acids long. The germline CDR1 and CDR2 sequences are MDHEN and SYDVKM. DNA for the CDR3: TGTGCCAGCAGTTTCGGGGGAGGACAGATCATCACTGAAGCTTTCTTT. It is translated as CASSFGGGQIITEAFF.

This clone was observed a few times. V gene TRBV11-3 combines with J gene TRBJ2-5; D remains ambiguous. This CDR3 spans 14 amino acids. V dropped 5 bases and J dropped 2 bases, with 12 bases sitting between them. Germline CDR1 and CDR2: SGHNT and YENEEA. The CDR3 DNA reads as TGTGCCAGCAGCCCAGGACGTACTCAAGAGACCCAGTACTTC. Translated: CASSPGRTQETQYF.

This chain links TRBV28 with TRBJ2-1; possibly TRBD2 for D (5 bases). The CDR3 has 16 residues. The germline V gene encodes CDR1 MDHEN and CDR2 SYDVKM. V lost 6 bases, J lost 5 bases, and 20 bases lay in between. DNA for the CDR3: TGTGCCAGCAGCTCCGACGGACTCAGTTTCCACAATGAGCAGTTCTTC. Translating it yields CASSSDGLSFHNEQFF.

This chain connects TRBV6-1 to TRBJ1-4; the match to TRBD1 covers 8 bases. V lost 7 bases, J lost 7 bases, and 11 bases stayed unmatched. The germline gives CDR1 MNHNS, CDR2 SASEGT. The CDR3 runs 15 residues. The CDR3, as DNA: TGTGCCAGCAATCCCACAGACAGGGGCATTGAAAAACTGTTTTTT. This codes for CASNPTDRGIEKLFF.

This clone was seen a handful of times. The gene calls are TRBV10-3 and TRBJ2-7; D not certain. The CDR3 covers 15 residues. V was pared by 0 bases and J by 0 bases, with 9 bases between. Looked up from germline, CDR1 is ENHRY and CDR2 is SYGVKD. CDR3 nucleotide sequence: TGTGCCATCAGTGAGTCGGCAGCTACCTCCTACGAGCAGTACTTC. Its translation is CAISESAATSYEQYF.

J is TRBJ2-2 and V is TRBV27; tentatively, D is TRBD1 (5 bases). V shed 5 bases and J shed 4 bases, with 20 bases lying between them. This CDR3 is 17 amino acids long. Germline CDR1 and CDR2: MNHEY and SMNVEV (reference sequence). The CDR3 DNA reads as TGTGCCAGCAGTATCCCCCGGAAAGGGGCGAGCACCGGGGAGCTGTTTTTT. This gives the protein CASSIPRKGASTGELFF.

This chain joins TRBV28 and TRBJ2-5; D gene ambiguous. In germline, CDR1 is MDHEN, CDR2 SYDVKM. This CDR3 has 15 residues. Trimming shortened V by 6 bases and J by 2 bases, and 16 bases separated the two germline ends. The CDR3 protein is CASRPALGGQETQYF. The CDR3 bases are TGTGCCAGCAGGCCCGCCCTCGGCGGTCAAGAGACCCAGTACTTC.

The V and J genes are TRBV4-3 and TRBJ2-3; 7 positions match TRBD2. Trimming cost V 0 bases and J 7 bases; bases outside gene matches: 13. The CDR3 covers 17 residues. CDR1 is LGHNA, CDR2 YSLEER, per germline. CDR3 residues: CASSQDPAAGRRNTQYF. In nucleotides, the CDR3 is TGCGCCAGCAGCCAAGATCCAGCAGCGGGACGAAGAAATACGCAGTATTTT.

This chain links TRBV6-1 with TRBJ1-3; D gene unclear. This CDR3 has 15 amino acids. Trimming cost V 0 bases and J 0 bases, with 6 bases left between them. Germline V CDR1 and CDR2: MNHNS, SASEGT. The DNA for the CDR3 is TGTGCCAGCAGTGAAGCAGGGTTCTCTGGAAACACCATATATTTT. It is translated as CASSEAGFSGNTIYF.

The rearrangement links TRBV5-4 to TRBJ1-4; tentative D call: TRBD1 (5 bases). Germline values: CDR1 SGHNT, CDR2 YYREEE (reference sequence). CDR3 size: 15 residues. Trimming pared 0 bases from V and 7 bases from J, leaving 13 bases between. CDR3 DNA: TGTGCCAGCAGCTTGGGAGCAGGGATCGGTGAAAAACTGTTTTTT. As protein: CASSLGAGIGEKLFF.

Worth noting for this clone: This clone may be a read error of a much larger clone one base away. This chain links TRBV11-2 with TRBJ2-7; unclear D gene. The CDR3 has 12 residues. With 0 bases removed from V and 4 bases from J, the gap between germline ends came to 4 bases. Germline V gene sequence: CDR1 SGHAT, CDR2 FQNNGV. CDR3 sequence (DNA): TGTGCCAGCAGCTTAGATCCGTACGAGCAGTACTTC. As protein: CASSLDPYEQYF.